This T cell receptor (beta chain) was captured in a study of blood T cell repertoires in COVID-19. Turning to the study itself: The samples span acute and convalescent COVID-19 from the United States, Italy and Spain. T cells, B-cell-depleted T cells, or PBMCs supplied cDNA or gDNA.

In the original analysis: The authors estimated nucleated cell counts from reference gene primer amplification. This table comes from immunoSEQ multiplex PCR, and its TCRdb copy is limited to in-frame clones, with some not included. The DNA gave D and trimming, while V, J and clone size come from that table. The sample carries 200,000 to 250,000 clones, 75% to 85% recorded once. Material: peripheral blood. The receptor comes from a woman aged 50 to 65 with acute or convalescent COVID-19.

The CDR3 here is CASSQLSYNEQFF. The CDR3 DNA sequence: TGCGCCAGCAGCCAACTATCCTACAATGAGCAGTTCTTC. The V call is TRBV5-1, the J call TRBJ2-1, with D hard to call. Germline-derived CDR1 and CDR2 are SGHRS and YFSETQ. V lost 4 bases and J lost 1, with 6 bases in between. The CDR3 covers 13 residues.